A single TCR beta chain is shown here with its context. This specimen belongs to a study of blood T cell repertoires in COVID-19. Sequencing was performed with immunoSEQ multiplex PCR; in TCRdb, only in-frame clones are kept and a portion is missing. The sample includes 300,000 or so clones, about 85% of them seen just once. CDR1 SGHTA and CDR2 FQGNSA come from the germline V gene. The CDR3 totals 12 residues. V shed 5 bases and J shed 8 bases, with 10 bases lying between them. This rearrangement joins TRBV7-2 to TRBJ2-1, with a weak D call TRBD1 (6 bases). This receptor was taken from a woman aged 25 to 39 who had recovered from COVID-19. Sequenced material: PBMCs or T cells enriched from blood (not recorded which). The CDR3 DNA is TGTGCCAGCAGCACACAGGGATATGAGCAGTTCTTC. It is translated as CASSTQGYEQFF.